This T cell receptor (beta chain) was captured by sequencing in a study of T cell repertoires in ileal Crohn's disease (dated by TCRdb to the late 2010s). Regarding the research as a whole: The median duration of disease was 6 to 10 years, and at the time of surgery 35% of patients were active smokers. Surgery was performed for a complication in all patients, with stricturing disease in about 61% and penetrating disease in roughly 39%. Roughly half of the patients were given postoperative therapy, with around 11 receiving thiopurines and approximately 17 receiving anti-TNF agents. A prospective multicentre cohort supplied the 50 or so Crohn's disease patients whose TCR repertoires were analysed. Running in parallel with the study was a multicentre cohort set up to find predictors of early endoscopic recurrence following ileocolonic resection. Endoscopic postoperative recurrence was defined by a Rutgeerts score above i0. A total of some 170 mucosal samples from around 50 patients were sequenced, with samples obtained at several locations on the surgical specimen and at postoperative endoscopy.

The label giving this sample's time point can be read as: sorted mucosal CD4 T cells. Before cell sorting, lamina propria lymphocytes from surgical specimens were separated using a Ficoll-hypaque gradient. Adults with ileal or ileocolonic Crohn's disease for whom ileocolonic resection was indicated were considered eligible. Sorting of CD4 and CD8 T cells was performed on a BD FACSAria III, reaching a mean purity above 99%. From the cysteine up to the phenylalanine, the CDR3 has a length of 15 residues. Only the CDR3 DNA is retained, 45 bases long and in frame from the first base. The CDR1 and CDR2 encoded by the germline V gene are MNHNS and SASEGT. V and J lose 5 bases and 3 bases, and a span of 13 bases separates them. To prepare the library, the immunoSEQ multiplex PCR assay was applied. A two-step, amplification bias-controlled multiplex PCR was used by Adaptive Biotechnology to amplify CDR3 regions from genomic DNA. In the first PCR, primers covered every V and J gene segment, and in the second PCR, barcodes and Illumina adapters were added. CDR3 libraries were sequenced on an Illumina instrument. As for the original processing: Vendor-provided pipelines were combined with custom analysis of raw data in R/Bioconductor under R version 3.3.0. Clonality, ranging from 0 to 1, was calculated as the inverse of the normalised Shannon entropy of all productive clones. High-frequency clones were defined as the share of the repertoire occupied by the top 100 clones, with only clones passing a 95% confidence test being retained. Repertoire diversity was measured with the Simpson index, and overlap between samples was measured with the Morisita-Horn index. TCRdb's version of the immuneACCESS table is confined to in-frame rearrangements and falls short of the full clone set. An unresolved V gene accounts for under half of the shortfall where checked; the remainder is of unknown origin. V, J and clone size derive from that table, while D and trimming were established from the DNA sequence. Present in this sample are about 3,400 clones, over 65% of which were seen just once. The top ten constitute less than 3.5% of the sample.

A remark on this clone: Its antigen is still unknown. Base qualities are missing; no much larger clone stands one base away.

On the study overall, not on this receptor specifically: Mucosal CD4 and CD8 T cells were sorted and sequenced only in a subgroup of patients, whose size was not stated. Compared with non-smokers, patients who were active smokers at surgery showed a significantly higher proportion of clonal expansions (approximately 28% vs 17%, p=0.02). Compared with CD4 T cells, sorted CD8 T cells held more high-frequency clones, which suggests that the mucosal expansions were mostly CD8. Endoscopic recurrence was found to be associated with higher high-frequency clone percentages at surgery, and recurrence was observed in all patients with clonality above 26.8% (18/57).

The sequence was obtained from an adult with Crohn's disease. The V and J segments used are TRBV6-1 and TRBJ1-4; the D gene is perhaps TRBD1, on 5 matching bases. Input material: CD4+ T cells sorted from the ileum. The CDR3: CASSTTTESNEKLFF. The sequence in DNA is TGTGCCAGCAGTACCACGACAGAATCTAATGAAAAACTGTTTTTT.